This is a list of T cell receptor beta chains from one sample in a study of beta chain features in type 1 diabetes. The data were produced by immunoSEQ multiplex PCR, yet TCRdb's version contains in-frame clones alone and is incomplete. There are under 130,000 clones in the sample; roughly 28% occur only once, and more than 0.5% lies in the top ten. Material: central memory CD4+ T cells from blood. The source of these receptors is a woman between 18 and 30 years old with type 1 diabetes. Each CDR3 is given with its conserved first and last residue. Each record gives: V gene, D gene, J gene, clone size, CDR3 protein, CDR3 DNA. The D gene is left open where the match is weak. Size is omitted from some rows. Given values are once, few, many or a class for expanded clones.

v_call: TRBV29-1
d_call: TRBD1
j_call: TRBJ1-5
clone_size: NA
cdr3_aa: CSARDSLNQPQHF
cdr3_nt: TGCAGCGCTCGGGACAGCTTAAATCAGCCCCAGCATTTT

v_call: TRBV5-4
d_call: NA
j_call: TRBJ2-1
clone_size: NA
cdr3_aa: CASSFTLVSYNEQFF
cdr3_nt: TGTGCCAGCAGCTTTACCCTAGTCTCCTACAATGAGCAGTTCTTC

v_call: TRBV19
d_call: NA
j_call: TRBJ1-5
clone_size: NA
cdr3_aa: CASSIGQGPYQPQHF
cdr3_nt: TGTGCCAGTAGTATTGGGCAAGGCCCCTATCAGCCCCAGCATTTT

v_call: TRBV19
d_call: TRBD1
j_call: TRBJ1-5
clone_size: few
cdr3_aa: CASLGTAINQPQHF
cdr3_nt: TGTGCCAGCCTCGGGACAGCCATTAATCAGCCCCAGCATTTT

v_call: TRBV11-2
d_call: NA
j_call: TRBJ2-3
clone_size: few
cdr3_aa: CASSFSGQGDTQYF
cdr3_nt: TGTGCCAGCAGCTTCTCAGGGCAAGGAGATACGCAGTATTTT

v_call: TRBV10-3
d_call: NA
j_call: TRBJ1-1
clone_size: NA
cdr3_aa: CATGPGSDGVTEAFF
cdr3_nt: TGTGCCACCGGCCCGGGAAGCGACGGGGTCACTGAAGCTTTCTTT

v_call: TRBV6-1
d_call: NA
j_call: TRBJ1-5
clone_size: NA
cdr3_aa: CASKDTSNQPQHF
cdr3_nt: TGTGCCAGCAAGGACACTAGCAATCAGCCCCAGCATTTT

v_call: TRBV9
d_call: NA
j_call: TRBJ2-3
clone_size: NA
cdr3_aa: CASSVGPAGSTDTQYF
cdr3_nt: TGTGCCAGCAGCGTAGGCCCAGCGGGTAGCACAGATACGCAGTATTTT

v_call: TRBV18
d_call: NA
j_call: TRBJ1-1
clone_size: NA
cdr3_aa: CASSEVVIGNTEAFF
cdr3_nt: TGTGCCAGCTCAGAAGTTGTTATCGGGAACACTGAAGCTTTCTTT

v_call: TRBV7-9
d_call: NA
j_call: TRBJ2-3
clone_size: few
cdr3_aa: CASSFYLDSTDTQYF
cdr3_nt: TGTGCCAGCAGCTTCTACCTAGACAGCACAGATACGCAGTATTTT

v_call: TRBV28
d_call: NA
j_call: TRBJ2-3
clone_size: NA
cdr3_aa: CASSGGAPDTQYF
cdr3_nt: TGTGCCAGCAGTGGGGGGGCCCCAGATACGCAGTATTTT

v_call: TRBV27
d_call: NA
j_call: TRBJ2-7
clone_size: few
cdr3_aa: CASSSNRVHEQYF
cdr3_nt: TGTGCCAGCAGTTCCAACAGGGTCCACGAGCAGTACTTC

v_call: TRBV2
d_call: NA
j_call: TRBJ2-4
clone_size: once
cdr3_aa: CASSSTLPAKNIQYF
cdr3_nt: TGTGCCAGCAGTTCAACTCTCCCGGCCAAAAACATTCAGTACTTC

v_call: TRBV28
d_call: NA
j_call: TRBJ2-7
clone_size: few
cdr3_aa: CASSGAPSYEQYF
cdr3_nt: TGTGCCAGCAGTGGGGCCCCAAGTTACGAGCAGTACTTC

v_call: TRBV7-9
d_call: NA
j_call: TRBJ2-7
clone_size: NA
cdr3_aa: CASSFLTGTLNYEQYF
cdr3_nt: TGTGCCAGCAGCTTCCTGACAGGGACTCTAAACTACGAGCAGTACTTC

v_call: TRBV7-2
d_call: TRBD2
j_call: TRBJ2-5
clone_size: NA
cdr3_aa: CASSLGLAQETQYF
cdr3_nt: TGTGCCAGCAGCTTAGGACTAGCTCAAGAGACCCAGTACTTC

v_call: TRBV6-5
d_call: NA
j_call: TRBJ2-3
clone_size: NA
cdr3_aa: CASSYSPPGGGDTQYF
cdr3_nt: TGTGCCAGCAGTTACTCACCGCCTGGAGGTGGAGATACGCAGTATTTT

v_call: TRBV15
d_call: TRBD2
j_call: TRBJ2-1
clone_size: NA
cdr3_aa: CATSRDQLGLAGVMGEQFF
cdr3_nt: TGTGCCACCAGCAGAGACCAATTGGGACTAGCGGGAGTTATGGGTGAGCAGTTCTTC

v_call: TRBV7-9
d_call: TRBD2
j_call: TRBJ2-7
clone_size: NA
cdr3_aa: CASSQSPASGSSYEQYF
cdr3_nt: TGTGCCAGCAGCCAATCCCCGGCTAGCGGGAGTTCCTACGAGCAGTACTTC

v_call: TRBV6-6
d_call: NA
j_call: TRBJ2-1
clone_size: NA
cdr3_aa: CASSPALLSYNEQFF
cdr3_nt: TGTGCCAGCAGCCCCGCCTTACTCTCCTACAATGAGCAGTTCTTC

v_call: TRBV7-6
d_call: NA
j_call: TRBJ2-6
clone_size: NA
cdr3_aa: CASSLSQGTGANVLTF
cdr3_nt: TGTGCCAGCAGCTTATCACAGGGAACTGGGGCCAACGTCCTGACTTTC

v_call: TRBV2
d_call: NA
j_call: TRBJ1-1
clone_size: NA
cdr3_aa: CASSVDSNTEAFF
cdr3_nt: TGTGCCAGCAGCGTGGACAGTAACACTGAAGCTTTCTTT

v_call: TRBV27
d_call: TRBD1
j_call: TRBJ1-1
clone_size: NA
cdr3_aa: CASSPQSRDRFEAFF
cdr3_nt: TGTGCCAGCAGTCCGCAGTCCCGGGACAGGTTTGAAGCTTTCTTT

v_call: TRBV27
d_call: NA
j_call: TRBJ2-3
clone_size: few
cdr3_aa: CASSRAGGGTDTQYF
cdr3_nt: TGTGCCAGCAGTCGTGCAGGGGGAGGTACAGATACGCAGTATTTT

v_call: TRBV5-1
d_call: NA
j_call: TRBJ1-2
clone_size: NA
cdr3_aa: CASSLAQGPTYGYTF
cdr3_nt: TGCGCCAGCAGCTTGGCCCAGGGGCCTACCTATGGCTACACCTTC

v_call: TRBV2
d_call: TRBD1
j_call: TRBJ1-2
clone_size: NA
cdr3_aa: CASRGQGSYGYTF
cdr3_nt: TGTGCCAGCAGGGGACAGGGGAGCTATGGCTACACCTTC

v_call: TRBV2
d_call: NA
j_call: TRBJ2-1
clone_size: NA
cdr3_aa: CASSKEGPNEQFF
cdr3_nt: TGTGCCAGCAGCAAGGAGGGCCCCAATGAGCAGTTCTTC

v_call: TRBV7-8
d_call: TRBD1
j_call: TRBJ2-1
clone_size: few
cdr3_aa: CASRPGQYNEQFF
cdr3_nt: TGTGCCAGCAGACCGGGACAGTACAATGAGCAGTTCTTC

v_call: TRBV27
d_call: TRBD1
j_call: TRBJ2-5
clone_size: few
cdr3_aa: CASSLDRWIRDSEETQYF
cdr3_nt: TGTGCCAGCAGCCTCGACCGGTGGATCCGGGACAGCGAGGAGACCCAGTACTTC

v_call: TRBV6-5
d_call: NA
j_call: TRBJ2-1
clone_size: NA
cdr3_aa: CASSYFPGEDNEQFF
cdr3_nt: TGTGCCAGCAGTTACTTCCCGGGAGAAGATAATGAGCAGTTCTTC

v_call: TRBV29-1
d_call: NA
j_call: TRBJ2-2
clone_size: many
cdr3_aa: CSAGHSTGELFF
cdr3_nt: TGCAGCGCCGGACATTCCACCGGGGAGCTGTTTTTT